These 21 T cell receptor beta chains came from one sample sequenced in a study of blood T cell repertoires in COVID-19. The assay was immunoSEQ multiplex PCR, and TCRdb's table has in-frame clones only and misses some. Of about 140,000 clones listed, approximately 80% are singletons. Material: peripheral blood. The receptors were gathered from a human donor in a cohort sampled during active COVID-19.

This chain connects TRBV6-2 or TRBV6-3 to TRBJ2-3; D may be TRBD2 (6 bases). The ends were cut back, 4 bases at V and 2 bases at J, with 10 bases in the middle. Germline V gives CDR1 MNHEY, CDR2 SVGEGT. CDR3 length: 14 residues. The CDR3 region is CASSWDSSTDTQYF. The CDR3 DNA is TGTGCCAGCAGTTGGGACTCTTCCACAGATACGCAGTATTTT.

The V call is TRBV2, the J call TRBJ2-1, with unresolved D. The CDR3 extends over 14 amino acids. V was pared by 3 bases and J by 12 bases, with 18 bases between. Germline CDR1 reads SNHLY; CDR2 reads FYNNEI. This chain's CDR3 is CASSDRPRIGRQFF. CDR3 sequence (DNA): TGTGCCAGCAGTGACAGGCCACGAATCGGAAGGCAGTTCTTC.

This chain's CDR3 is CASSEAGGQADTQYF. The CDR3 DNA is TGTGCCAGCAGTGAAGCCGGGGGACAGGCCGATACGCAGTATTTT. The V call is TRBV6-1, the J call TRBJ2-3, with 8 bases lining up with TRBD1. The germline V gene has CDR1 MNHNS and CDR2 SASEGT. The trim removed 0 bases at V and 6 bases at J, leaving 5 bases unmatched. The CDR3 contains 15 residues.

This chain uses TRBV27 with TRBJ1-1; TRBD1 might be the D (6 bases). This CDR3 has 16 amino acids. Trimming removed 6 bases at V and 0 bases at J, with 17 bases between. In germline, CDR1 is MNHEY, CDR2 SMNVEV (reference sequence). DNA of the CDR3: TGTGCCAGCAGACCCGACAGGAGACCCATGAACACTGAAGCTTTCTTT. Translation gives CASRPDRRPMNTEAFF.

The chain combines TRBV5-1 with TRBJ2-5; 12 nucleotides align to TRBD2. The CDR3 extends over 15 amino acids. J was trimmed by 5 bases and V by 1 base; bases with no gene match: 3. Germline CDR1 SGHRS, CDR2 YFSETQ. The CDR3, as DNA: TGCGCCAGCAGCTTGCCTAGCGGGGGGGCCGAGACCCAGTACTTC. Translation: CASSLPSGGAETQYF.

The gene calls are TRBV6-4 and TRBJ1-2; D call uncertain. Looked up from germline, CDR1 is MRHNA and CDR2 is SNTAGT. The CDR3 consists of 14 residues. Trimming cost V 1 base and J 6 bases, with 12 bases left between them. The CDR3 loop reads CASSDWPQVHGYTF. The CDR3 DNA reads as TGTGCCAGCAGTGACTGGCCTCAAGTCCATGGCTACACCTTC.

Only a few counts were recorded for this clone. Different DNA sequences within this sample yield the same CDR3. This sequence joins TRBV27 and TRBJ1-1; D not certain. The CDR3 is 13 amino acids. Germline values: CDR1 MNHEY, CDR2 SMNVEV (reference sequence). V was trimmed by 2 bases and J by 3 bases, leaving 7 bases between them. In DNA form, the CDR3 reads TGTGCCAGCAGTTTACTCCGGGACACTGAAGCTTTCTTT. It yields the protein CASSLLRDTEAFF.

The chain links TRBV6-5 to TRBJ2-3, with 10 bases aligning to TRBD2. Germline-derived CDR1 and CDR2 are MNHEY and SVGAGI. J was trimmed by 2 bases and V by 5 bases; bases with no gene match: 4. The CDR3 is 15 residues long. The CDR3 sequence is CASSPLAGYTDTQYF. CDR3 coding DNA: TGTGCCAGCAGTCCACTAGCGGGATACACAGATACGCAGTATTTT.

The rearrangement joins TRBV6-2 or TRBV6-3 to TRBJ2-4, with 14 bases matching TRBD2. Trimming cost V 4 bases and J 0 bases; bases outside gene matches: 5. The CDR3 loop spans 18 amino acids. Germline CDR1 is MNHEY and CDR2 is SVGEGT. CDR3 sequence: CASSSRLAGGTAKNIQYF. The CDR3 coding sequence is TGTGCCAGCAGTTCACGACTAGCGGGGGGGACAGCCAAAAACATTCAGTACTTC.

The CDR3 sequence: CASSIRGARSNTEAFF. CDR3 coding DNA: TGTGCCAGTAGTATTCGGGGGGCTAGGTCGAACACTGAAGCTTTCTTT. The chain is built from TRBV19 and TRBJ1-1; the D gene is possibly TRBD1 (6 bases). The germline V and J ends were trimmed by 3 bases and 1 base, with 15 bases remaining between them. The CDR3 runs 16 residues. Looked up from germline, CDR1 is LNHDA and CDR2 is SQIVND (reference sequence).

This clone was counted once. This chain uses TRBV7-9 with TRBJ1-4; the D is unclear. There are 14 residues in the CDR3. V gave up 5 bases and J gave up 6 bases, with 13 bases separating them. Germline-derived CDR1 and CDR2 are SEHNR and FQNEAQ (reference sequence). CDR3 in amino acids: CASSPLGRHEKLFF. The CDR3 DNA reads TGTGCCAGCAGCCCTCTTGGGAGACATGAAAAACTGTTTTTT.

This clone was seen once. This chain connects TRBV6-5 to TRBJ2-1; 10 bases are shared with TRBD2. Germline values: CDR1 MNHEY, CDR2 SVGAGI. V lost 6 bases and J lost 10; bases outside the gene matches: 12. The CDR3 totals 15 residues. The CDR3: CASSRDGLAVPEQFF. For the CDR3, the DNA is TGTGCCAGCAGCAGAGATGGACTAGCGGTACCGGAGCAGTTCTTC.

This CDR3 is CASSYSGQPVEGYTF. CDR3 DNA sequence: TGTGCCAGCAGTTACTCGGGACAGCCTGTTGAGGGCTACACCTTC. The V call is TRBV6-5, the J call TRBJ1-2; 7 bases line up with TRBD1. Germline lookup yields CDR1 MNHEY and CDR2 SVGAGI. The CDR3 has 15 amino acids. With V trimmed by 0 bases and J by 8 bases, 9 bases remained unmatched.

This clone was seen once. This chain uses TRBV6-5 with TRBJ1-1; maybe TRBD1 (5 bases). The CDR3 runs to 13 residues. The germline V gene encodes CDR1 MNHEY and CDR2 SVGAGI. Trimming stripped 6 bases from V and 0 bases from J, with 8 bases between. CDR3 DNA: TGTGCCAGCAGGGAGACAGTGAACACTGAAGCTTTCTTT. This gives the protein CASRETVNTEAFF.

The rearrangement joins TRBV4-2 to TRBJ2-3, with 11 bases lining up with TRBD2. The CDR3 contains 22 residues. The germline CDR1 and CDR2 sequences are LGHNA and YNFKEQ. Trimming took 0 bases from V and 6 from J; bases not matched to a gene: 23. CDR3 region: CASSQDLSASGGPGGYGDTQYF. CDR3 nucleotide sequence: TGTGCCAGCAGCCAAGATCTTAGCGCTAGCGGGGGGCCGGGCGGTTATGGGGATACGCAGTATTTT.

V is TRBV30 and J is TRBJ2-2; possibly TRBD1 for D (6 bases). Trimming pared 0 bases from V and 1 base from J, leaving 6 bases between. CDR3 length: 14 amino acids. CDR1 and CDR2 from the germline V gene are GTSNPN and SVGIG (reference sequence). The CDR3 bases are TGTGCCTGGAGTGTGACAGGGAACACCGGGGAGCTGTTTTTT. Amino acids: CAWSVTGNTGELFF. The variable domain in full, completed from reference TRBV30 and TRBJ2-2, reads SQTIHQWPATLVQPVGSPLSLECTVEGTSNPNLYWYRQAAGRGLQLLFYSVGIGQISSEVPQNLSASRPQDRQFILSSKKLLLSDSGFYLCAWSVTGNTGELFFGEGSRLTVL.

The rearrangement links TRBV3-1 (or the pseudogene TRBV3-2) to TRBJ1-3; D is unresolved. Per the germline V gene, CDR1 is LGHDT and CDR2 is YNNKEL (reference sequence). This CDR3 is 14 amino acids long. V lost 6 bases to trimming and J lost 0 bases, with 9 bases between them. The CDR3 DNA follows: TGTGCCAGCAGACCGTCCAGCTCTGGAAACACCATATATTTT. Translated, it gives CASRPSSSGNTIYF.

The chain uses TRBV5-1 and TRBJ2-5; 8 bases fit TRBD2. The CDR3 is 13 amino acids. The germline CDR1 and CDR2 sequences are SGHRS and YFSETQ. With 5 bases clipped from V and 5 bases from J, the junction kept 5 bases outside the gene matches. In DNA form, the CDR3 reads TGCGCCAGCAGAGCGGGGGTGGGTGAGACCCAGTACTTC. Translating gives CASRAGVGETQYF.

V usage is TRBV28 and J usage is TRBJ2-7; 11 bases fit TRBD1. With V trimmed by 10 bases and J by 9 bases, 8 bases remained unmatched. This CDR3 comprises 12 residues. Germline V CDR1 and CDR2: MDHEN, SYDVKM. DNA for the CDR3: TGTGCCACCGGACAGGGGGCGCGCGGGCAGTACTTC. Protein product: CATGQGARGQYF.

CDR3 in amino acids: CASSSGQGNTEAFF. The CDR3, as DNA: TGCGCCAGCAGCTCTGGACAGGGGAACACTGAAGCTTTCTTT. The chain joins TRBV5-1 to TRBJ1-1, with TRBD1 matching over 8 bases. The trim removed 3 bases at V and 1 base at J, leaving 2 bases unmatched. CDR1 and CDR2 (germline): SGHRS, YFSETQ. This CDR3 has 14 amino acids.

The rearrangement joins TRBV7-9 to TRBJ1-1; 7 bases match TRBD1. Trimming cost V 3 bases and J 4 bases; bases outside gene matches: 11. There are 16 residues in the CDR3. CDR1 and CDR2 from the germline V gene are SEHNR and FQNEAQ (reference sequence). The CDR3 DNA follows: TGTGCCAGCAGCTTGGGCAGGGGGGAAAGTGGCACTGAAGCTTTCTTT. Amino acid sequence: CASSLGRGESGTEAFF.